The present entry profiles one T cell receptor beta chain with its context. This specimen belongs to a study of blood T cell repertoires in COVID-19. Study at large: Collection of acute and convalescent COVID-19 samples took place in the United States, Italy and Spain.

The length of the CDR3 is 16 residues. Germline V gene sequence: CDR1 MGHDK, CDR2 SYGVNS. V was pared by 5 bases and J by 2 bases, with 10 bases of the junction left unmatched. Recruits, aged about 18 to 90 years, lived in 25 or so US areas. Original methodology: Using reference gene primer amplification, nucleated cell counts were estimated. Libraries were prepared by immunoSEQ multiplex PCR; TCRdb keeps only in-frame clonotypes and omits some of them. V and J calls and clone size follow that table, whereas D and trimming were derived from the DNA. Of 200,000 to 250,000 clones in the sample, roughly 85% were seen once.

Input material: PBMCs or T cells enriched from blood (not recorded which). This chain links TRBV25-1 with TRBJ2-5, with TRBD1 matching 8 bases. The clonotype comes from a woman between 50 and 59 years old who had been exposed to COVID-19. The CDR3: CASSPTGEGSQETQYF. In nucleotides, the CDR3 is TGTGCCAGCAGTCCGACAGGGGAAGGGTCTCAAGAGACCCAGTACTTC.